These T cell receptor beta chains were read from a single sample in a study of T cell responses to AZD1222 COVID-19 vaccine. The repertoire was sequenced with immunoSEQ multiplex PCR; TCRdb's copy has only in-frame clones and lacks some. The repertoire has 130,000 or so clones, 93% of them found once; the top ten carry roughly 5.6%. This specimen consisted of peripheral blood, obtained on day 0 of AZD1222 vaccination. Every receptor here comes from an adult in good health. Each CDR3 is given with its conserved first and last residue. D genes are given only for firm matches. Size values are once, few and many counts, or a class for expanded clones, and some rows have none.

V	size	J	D	DNA	CDR3
TRBV28	.	TRBJ1-4	.	TGTGCCAGCAACCTAGCTGCGAAGGGCCGGAATGAAAAACTGTTTTTT	CASNLAAKGRNEKLFF
TRBV6-5	.	TRBJ1-1	.	TGTGCCAGCAACTCAGGGTTTGGTTTCCAAGCTTTCTTT	CASNSGFGFQAFF
TRBV6-5	.	TRBJ2-7	.	TGTGCCAGCAGTTATAAAGGAGGGGCTGGCTACGAGCAGTACTTC	CASSYKGGAGYEQYF
TRBV30	.	TRBJ2-2	.	TGTGCCTGGAACCTAGCAGGAGCCGGGGAGCTGTTTTTT	CAWNLAGAGELFF
TRBV5-1	.	TRBJ2-1	.	TGCGCCAGCAGCTGGGAAAAGCCCGGCTACAATGAGCAGTTCTTC	CASSWEKPGYNEQFF
TRBV6-5	.	TRBJ1-6	.	TGTGCCAGCATAGGGGACTATAATTCACCCCTCCACTTT	CASIGDYNSPLHF
TRBV5-4	.	TRBJ1-1	.	TGTGCCAGCAGTAACAGGGTGAACACTGAAGCTTTCTTT	CASSNRVNTEAFF
TRBV30	.	TRBJ1-2	.	TGTGCCCGCCTAAAGGACTATGGCTACACCTTC	CARLKDYGYTF
TRBV19	.	TRBJ2-2	.	TGTGCCAGTACCATAGCCGGGGAGCTGTTTTTT	CASTIAGELFF
TRBV13	.	TRBJ1-2	.	TGTGCCAGCAGCTCCGACGCCCCCAACGACGGGGACTATGGCTACACCTTC	CASSSDAPNDGDYGYTF
TRBV7-8	.	TRBJ2-7	.	TGTGCCAGCAGCTTATCGGGACATCAGCTCGACGAGCAGTACTTC	CASSLSGHQLDEQYF
TRBV6-5	.	TRBJ1-5	.	TGTGCCAGCAGTAACAGTGGGCACGGTAACCAGCCCCAGCATTTT	CASSNSGHGNQPQHF
TRBV6-5	.	TRBJ2-5	TRBD1	TGTGCCAGCCGCCGGGACAGGACAGGGGAGACCCAGTACTTC	CASRRDRTGETQYF
TRBV7-9	.	TRBJ1-4	.	TGTGCCAGCAGCGGCAGGGAGGGAATTTCTAATGAAAAACTGTTTTTT	CASSGREGISNEKLFF
TRBV6-2/TRBV6-3	.	TRBJ2-2	.	TGTGCCAGCAGTTACTCGACCGTCCCCCGGCCGGATGGGATGGCCGGGGAGCTGTTTTTT	CASSYSTVPRPDGMAGELFF
TRBV14	.	TRBJ2-7	TRBD1	TGTGCCAGCAGCCACGGGAGGGACAGGGGATACGAGCAGTACTTC	CASSHGRDRGYEQYF
TRBV9	.	TRBJ2-7	TRBD1	TGTGCCAGCAGCCCACAACCGGGACAGTGGGCCCACGAGCAGTACTTC	CASSPQPGQWAHEQYF
TRBV27	.	TRBJ2-4	TRBD1	TGTGCCAGCAGTTCACCGGGACAGGCCAAAAACATTCAGTACTTC	CASSSPGQAKNIQYF
TRBV19	.	TRBJ2-7	.	TGTGCCAGTAGTTGGGACACCGGATCCTACGAGCAGTACTTC	CASSWDTGSYEQYF
TRBV30	.	TRBJ1-6	.	TGTGCCTGGAGTTCCCGGGTCCTCCAGAGCTCCTATAATTCACCCCTCCACTTT	CAWSSRVLQSSYNSPLHF
TRBV5-1	.	TRBJ2-1	TRBD1	TGCGCCAGCAGTGGACAGGGGGCGGAAAATGAGCAGTTCTTC	CASSGQGAENEQFF
TRBV6-5	.	TRBJ2-3	.	TGTGCCAGCAGTTACCGGGGGGCCAGCACAGATACGCAGTATTTT	CASSYRGASTDTQYF
TRBV19	.	TRBJ1-5	.	TGTGCCAGTAGTTGGCACTCAAAGCTGGGCAATCAGCCCCAGCATTTT	CASSWHSKLGNQPQHF
TRBV30	.	TRBJ1-5	.	TGTGCCTGGACTCCAGGGGCGGGGCAGCCCCAGCATTTT	CAWTPGAGQPQHF
TRBV9	.	TRBJ1-5	.	TGTGCCAGCAGCGTTTCGTCTTATCAGCCCCAGCATTTT	CASSVSSYQPQHF
TRBV5-8	.	TRBJ2-1	.	TGTGCCAGCAGCCCTGGTCAACCCTACAATGAGCAGTTCTTC	CASSPGQPYNEQFF
TRBV4-2	once	TRBJ1-6	TRBD1	TGTGCCAGCAGCCAAGAGCCGGACAGGGTTGGGGGTGATTCACCCCTCCACTTT	CASSQEPDRVGGDSPLHF
TRBV2	.	TRBJ1-2	.	TGTGCCAGCAGTGCCAGCAGGGACACTGAGTCCTATGGCTACACCTTC	CASSASRDTESYGYTF
TRBV7-2	.	TRBJ1-4	.	TGTGCCAGCAGCTTACTAGGGATCGGGACGGGGAGCGAAAAACTGTTTTTT	CASSLLGIGTGSEKLFF
TRBV28	.	TRBJ1-2	TRBD1	TGTGCCAGCCCCCCGGACAGGGAAGGCGGCTACACCTTC	CASPPDREGGYTF
TRBV7-2	.	TRBJ2-7	.	TGTGCCAGCAGCTTGACGGACCGAGGAGAGCAGTACTTC	CASSLTDRGEQYF
TRBV19	.	TRBJ1-4	TRBD1	TGTGCCAGTCGGGGACAGCCTAATGAAAAACTGTTTTTT	CASRGQPNEKLFF
TRBV29-1	once	TRBJ1-4	TRBD1	TGCAGCGCCGCAGGGGGGGCAGTTCCAACTAATGAAAAACTGTTTTTT	CSAAGGAVPTNEKLFF
TRBV13	.	TRBJ1-2	.	TGTGCCAGCGAGACCCCAGTCCTTAATAACTATGGCTACACCTTC	CASETPVLNNYGYTF
TRBV29-1	.	TRBJ1-1	TRBD1	TGCAGCGTTGGTCCGGCAGGGGGAAGCACTGAAGCTTTCTTT	CSVGPAGGSTEAFF
TRBV25-1	.	TRBJ2-7	.	TGTGCCAGCAGTGGGGAGTACGCCCACGAGCAGTACTTC	CASSGEYAHEQYF
TRBV7-2	.	TRBJ2-3	.	TGTGCCAGCAGCTTAGATAGGGCCGATACGCAGTATTTT	CASSLDRADTQYF
TRBV30	.	TRBJ2-1	TRBD2	TGTGCCTGGAGTGTTGGCGGGGGGTCCAATGAGCAGTTCTTC	CAWSVGGGSNEQFF
TRBV30	.	TRBJ1-2	.	TGTGCCTGGAGATTCACCGGGGGGTCTGATGGCTACACCTTC	CAWRFTGGSDGYTF
TRBV7-8	.	TRBJ2-1	.	TGTGCCAGCAGCTTAGAAACTTCGACAGAGCAGTTCTTC	CASSLETSTEQFF
TRBV4-1	.	TRBJ1-3	.	TGCGCCAGCAGCCGCATAGAATTTGGCTCTGGAAACACCATATATTTT	CASSRIEFGSGNTIYF
TRBV19	.	TRBJ1-4	TRBD1	TGTGCCAGTAGTAGAAGGACAGGGTGGGGAGTAACTAATGAAAAACTGTTTTTT	CASSRRTGWGVTNEKLFF
TRBV5-6	.	TRBJ1-3	TRBD1	TGTGCCAGCAGCCCGTGGACAGGGGCTGGAAACACCATATATTTT	CASSPWTGAGNTIYF
TRBV7-3	once	TRBJ2-1	.	TGTGCCAGCAGCTTGCTAGGCGGGAACGCGAATGAGCAGTTCTTC	CASSLLGGNANEQFF
TRBV2	once	TRBJ1-4	.	TGTGCCAGCAGCAGGGGCGCGGCTAATGAAAAACTGTTTTTT	CASSRGAANEKLFF
TRBV6-2/TRBV6-3	.	TRBJ2-2	TRBD1	TGTGCCAGCAGTTCTTCAGGGGGCCGGACCGGGGAGCTGTTTTTT	CASSSSGGRTGELFF
TRBV3-1/TRBV3-2	once	TRBJ2-5	TRBD2	TGTGCCAGCAGCCCCAGCCTTCTAGCGGGGGGGGAGGCCCAGTACTTC	CASSPSLLAGGEAQYF
TRBV24-1	.	TRBJ1-2	TRBD1	TGTGCCACCAGTGACCCCGGGACAGGGGAGGATGGCTACACCTTC	CATSDPGTGEDGYTF
TRBV14	.	TRBJ1-1	.	TGTGCCAGCAGCCAAGGATTACAACAGACTGAAGCTTTCTTT	CASSQGLQQTEAFF
TRBV7-9	.	TRBJ2-7	TRBD1	TGTGCCATGTCCGGGACAGGGCCTTACGAGCAGTACTTC	CAMSGTGPYEQYF
TRBV6-2/TRBV6-3	once	TRBJ2-4	.	TGTGCCAGCAGTTACTCGAACCCTAGCGCGGGAGCCAAAAACATTCAGTACTTC	CASSYSNPSAGAKNIQYF
TRBV6-6	.	TRBJ1-1	.	TGTGCCAGCAGTTACCAACAGGGTTTCACTGAAGCTTTCTTT	CASSYQQGFTEAFF
TRBV30	.	TRBJ2-3	.	TGTGCCTGGAGTGTAGGGGAGCGGGATACGCAGTATTTT	CAWSVGERDTQYF
TRBV6-4	.	TRBJ2-2	.	TGTGCCAGCAGTGTAACGATAACAACGGCCGAGCTGTTTTTT	CASSVTITTAELFF
TRBV30	.	TRBJ2-2	TRBD2	TGTGCCTGGAGTCTCGGACTAGCTGCAACCGGGGAGCTGTTTTTT	CAWSLGLAATGELFF